This T cell receptor (beta chain) was sequenced during a study of OX40 agonist ivuxolimab in advanced cancers. Repertoires were generated with immunoSEQ multiplex PCR, while TCRdb's copy carries only in-frame clones and drops some. The sample lists 79,000 or so clones, about 90% occurring once. The CDR3 is made up of 15 amino acids. The germline V and J ends were trimmed by 4 bases and 0 bases, with 13 bases remaining between them. Germline V gives CDR1 SGHRS, CDR2 YFSETQ. V gene TRBV5-1 combines with J gene TRBJ2-5, with a tentative D call TRBD1 (6 bases). This material consisted of CD4+ or CD8+ T cells sorted from blood, taken in a trial of the OX40 agonist ivuxolimab. This TCR was sampled from an adult with an advanced solid tumor such as melanoma, head and neck, liver or kidney cancer. The CDR3 protein is CASSADRMYQETQYF. For the CDR3, the DNA is TGCGCCAGCAGCGCGGACAGAATGTACCAAGAGACCCAGTACTTC.